This TCR beta chain was documented in a study of beta chain features in type 1 diabetes. Study results and caveats: Any HLA effect on TCRB rearrangement was left unresolved by small sub-analyses. Type 1 diabetes patients showed a moderate but significant shortening of TCRB CDR3s in all four CD4+ subsets. Shorter templates might be favored by PCR, and equally so in patients and in controls.

A word on this clone: Its target is not known.

The CDR3 consists of 14 residues. Germline V gene lookup returns CDR1 SGHRS and CDR2 YFSETQ. Unmatched junction bases numbered 3, after V lost 0 bases and J lost 5 bases. The study reverse transcribed the entire isolated RNA, so it sequenced expressed TCRB transcripts. Assay: immunoSEQ multiplex PCR; the TCRdb copy retains only in-frame clones and omits some. Of more than 250,000 clones in the sample, 14% to 15% were seen once. Input material: naive CD4+ T cells from blood. The chain recombines TRBV5-1 with TRBJ2-7; TRBD2 matches at 9 bases. This TCR was sampled from a man between 18 and 35 years old with type 1 diabetes. CDR3 coding DNA: TGCGCCAGCAGCTTGGTGGGACTAGCCGACGAGCAGTACTTC. Translated, it gives CASSLVGLADEQYF.